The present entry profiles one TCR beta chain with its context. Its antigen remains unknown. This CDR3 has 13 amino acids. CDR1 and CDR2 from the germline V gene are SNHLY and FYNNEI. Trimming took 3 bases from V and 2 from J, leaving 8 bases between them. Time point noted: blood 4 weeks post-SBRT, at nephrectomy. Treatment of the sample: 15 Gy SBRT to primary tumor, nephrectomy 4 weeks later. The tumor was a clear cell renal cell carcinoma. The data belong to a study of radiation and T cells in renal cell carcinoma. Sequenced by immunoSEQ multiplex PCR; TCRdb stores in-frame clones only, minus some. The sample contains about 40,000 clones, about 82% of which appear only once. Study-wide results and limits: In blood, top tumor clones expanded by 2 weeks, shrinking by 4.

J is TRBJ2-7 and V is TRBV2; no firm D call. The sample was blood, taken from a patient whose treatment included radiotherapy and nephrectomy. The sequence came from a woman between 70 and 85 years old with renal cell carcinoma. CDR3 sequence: CASSEAKPYEQYF. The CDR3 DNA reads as TGTGCCAGCAGTGAGGCAAAGCCCTACGAGCAGTACTTC.